The sequence of this TCR beta chain was determined in a study of blood T cell repertoires in COVID-19. Study overall: Collection of acute and convalescent COVID-19 samples took place in the United States, Italy and Spain. The cDNA or gDNA used as material had been derived from T cells, B-cell-depleted T cells, or PBMCs.

J lost 6 bases, V lost 6 bases, and 7 bases had no gene match. The CDR3 covers 15 residues. Germline assignment: CDR1 MDHEN and CDR2 SYDVKM. In the original analysis: For nucleated cells, counts were estimated from reference gene primer amplification. Generated by immunoSEQ multiplex PCR, the TCRdb table keeps only in-frame clones and is missing some. V and J calls and clone size are as listed in that table; D and trimming were resolved from the DNA. The sample lists about 110,000 clones; roughly 90% were seen once. This clonotype was sampled from a middle-aged man with active or convalescent COVID-19. Sequenced sample: peripheral blood. The chain joins TRBV28 to TRBJ1-4; 10 nucleotides agree with TRBD1. The CDR3 loop reads CASRRSGTGDEKLFF. The CDR3 DNA sequence: TGTGCCAGCAGACGATCCGGGACAGGGGATGAAAAACTGTTTTTT.